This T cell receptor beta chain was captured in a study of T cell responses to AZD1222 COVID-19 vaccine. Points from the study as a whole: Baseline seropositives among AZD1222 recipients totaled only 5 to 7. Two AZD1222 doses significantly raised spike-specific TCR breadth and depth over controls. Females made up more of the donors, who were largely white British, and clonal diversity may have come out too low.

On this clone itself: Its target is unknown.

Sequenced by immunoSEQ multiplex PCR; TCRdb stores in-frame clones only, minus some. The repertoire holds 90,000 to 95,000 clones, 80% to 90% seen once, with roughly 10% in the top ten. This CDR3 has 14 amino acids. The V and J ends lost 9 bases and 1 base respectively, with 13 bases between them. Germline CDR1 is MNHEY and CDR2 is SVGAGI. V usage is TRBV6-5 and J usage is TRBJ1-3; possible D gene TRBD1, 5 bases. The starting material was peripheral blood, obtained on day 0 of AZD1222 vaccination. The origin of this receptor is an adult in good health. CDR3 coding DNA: TGTGCCAGTGCCTTAGACAGATCTGGAAACACCATATATTTT. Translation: CASALDRSGNTIYF.